One and the same sample provided the 9 T cell receptor beta chains below, sequenced in a study of spatial heterogeneity in lung cancer (dated by TCRdb to about 2019). Libraries were prepared through 5' RACE. Data came from a NextSeq 500. The public reads were reanalyzed by TCRdb: fastp trimming at Q25, MiXCR alignment, in-frame beta chains only. Here each entry gathers all rows of one CDR3 protein and keeps the most common genes and DNA. The sample table shows 13,000 or so distinct CDR3 sequences, and 5.1% are seen once. The ten largest clones represent approximately 26% of the sample. No antigens are known for them. What this sample's time point label stands for: sample taken at primary tumor resection. The research as a whole found: A correlation was observed between the number of expanded intratumoral alpha and beta TCRs and the tumor nonsynonymous mutation count.

Sequences were derived from lung tumor tissue, sampled at surgery. These receptors all come from a male donor with early-stage non-small cell lung cancer.

This clonotype was detected ten times or more. With the library built for alpha chains, this beta chain is off target and its frequency is not meaningful. The chain recombines TRBV6-1 with TRBJ2-2; TRBD1 or TRBD2 may be the D gene (5 bases each). Trimming stripped 1 base from V and 1 base from J, with 7 bases between. CDR3 length: 15 residues. Germline V gene data show CDR1 as MNHNS and CDR2 as SASEGT. The CDR3 is CASSEGGWNTGELFF. CDR3 nucleotide sequence: TGTGCCAGCAGTGAAGGGGGGTGGAACACCGGGGAGCTGTTTTTT.

On this clonotype itself: A library made for alpha chains picked up this beta chain off target, so its size means little. The chain has TRBV5-1 and TRBJ1-1; no clear D gene. With 1 base removed from V and 5 bases from J, the gap between germline ends came to 12 bases. Germline lookup yields CDR1 SGHRS and CDR2 YFSETQ. There are 14 residues in the CDR3. This chain's CDR3 is CASSLLGYGTEAFF. CDR3 nucleotide sequence: TGCGCCAGCAGCTTGTTAGGGTATGGTACTGAAGCTTTCTTT.

This clonotype has ten or more counts. This beta chain came through as a stray read in a library set up for alpha chains, and its size says little. V gene TRBV20-1 combines with J gene TRBJ1-5; D possibly corresponds to TRBD1 (5 bases). The germline V gene has CDR1 DFQATT and CDR2 SNEGSKA (reference sequence). This CDR3 region has 12 residues. Trimming pared 7 bases from V and 4 bases from J, leaving 11 bases between. The CDR3 protein is CSVAGVNQPQHF. CDR3 sequence (DNA): TGCAGTGTGGCGGGGGTTAATCAGCCCCAGCATTTT.

Comment on this clonotype: In a library made to pick up alpha chains, this beta chain is a stray read with a size that means little. The rearrangement links TRBV20-1 to TRBJ2-5; D is unresolved. The CDR3 has 13 residues. V gave up 3 bases and J gave up 3 bases, with 11 bases separating them. Germline assignment: CDR1 DFQATT and CDR2 SNEGSKA (reference sequence). The CDR3 region is CSASDWAEETQYF. The CDR3 DNA follows: TGCAGTGCTAGCGATTGGGCAGAAGAGACCCAGTACTTC.

Points on this clonotype: This beta chain lies outside the target of a library built for alpha chains; its clone size means little. The V and J genes are TRBV29-1 and TRBJ2-2; D possibly corresponds to TRBD1 (6 bases). The CDR3 loop spans 14 amino acids. Germline V gene lookup returns CDR1 SQVTM and CDR2 ANQGSEA. Trimming took 6 bases from V and 1 from J, leaving 12 bases between them. The CDR3 DNA reads TGCAGCGTAGCAGGGGAATGGAACACCGGGGAGCTGTTTTTT. Amino acid sequence: CSVAGEWNTGELFF.

By share, this clonotype ranks as medium-sized (0.01 to 0.1%). Little can be read into the size of this beta chain, an off-target read in a library designed for alpha chains. The CDR3 region has the DNA TGTGCCAGCAGCCTCAGTGGAGTGCCGAACACTGAAGCTTTCTTT. This sequence encodes CASSLSGVPNTEAFF. This sequence joins TRBV7-2 and TRBJ1-1, with unresolved D. The ends were cut back, 5 bases at V and 1 base at J, with 14 bases in the middle. There are 15 residues in the CDR3. The germline V gene encodes CDR1 SGHTA and CDR2 FQGNSA.

In this sample, this clonotype turned up many times. This beta chain turned up in a library designed for alpha chains; as an off-target read, its abundance says little. The chain employs TRBV5-4 and TRBJ2-1; D remains unclear. Germline loops: CDR1 SGHNT, CDR2 YYREEE (reference sequence). V lost 0 bases, J lost 10 bases, and 11 bases lay in between. The CDR3 is 13 residues long. CDR3 residues: CASSLDLRKEQFF. DNA for the CDR3: TGTGCCAGCAGCTTGGATTTACGGAAAGAGCAGTTCTTC.

This clonotype appeared a single time. A read error may be the cause here, since a much bigger clone is one base away. This beta chain is an off-target read within a library intended for alpha chains, so its frequency means little. The chain joins TRBV28 to TRBJ2-7; D gene ambiguous. The CDR3 consists of 13 residues. Trimming cost V 5 bases and J 9 bases, with 17 bases left between them. The germline V gene has CDR1 MDHEN and CDR2 SYDVKM. As DNA, the CDR3 is TGTGCCAGCAGTGAGGTTCAGGTCCCCGGGCAGTACTTC. It translates to CASSEVQVPGQYF.

There are many counts of this clonotype. This beta chain slipped into a library made for alpha chains as a stray read, so its size is not meaningful. The gene calls are TRBV29-1 and TRBJ2-1, with TRBD2 matching over 7 bases. The germline gives CDR1 SQVTM, CDR2 ANQGSEA. The CDR3 loop spans 12 amino acids. J lost 4 bases, V lost 7 bases, and 4 bases had no gene match. The CDR3 DNA reads as TGCAGCGCACGGGACTATTACAATGAGCAGTTCTTC. Protein sequence: CSARDYYNEQFF.